This entry lists 18 T cell receptor beta chains sequenced from one sample in a study (TCRdb year 2016). Libraries were prepared through RT-PCR. Sequencing instrument: Illumina MiSeq. TCRdb itself trimmed the public reads at Q25 with fastp, ran MiXCR and retained productive beta chains. Merged by CDR3 protein, the rows form single entries marked with the most common genes and DNA. Counted in this sample were about 680,000 distinct CDR3 sequences; 13% to 15% of them appeared once. 3.6% of the sample is held by the ten biggest clonotypes. The specimen was memory CD4+ T cells from blood. These receptors all stem from a female donor in good health, serving as a healthy control.

This clonotype was counted many times. V is TRBV7-9 and J is TRBJ2-7; 11 positions match TRBD2. The CDR3 runs 15 residues. The germline CDR1 and CDR2 sequences are SEHNR and FQNEAQ (reference sequence). The V and J ends lost 5 bases and 5 bases, in that order; junction bases with no gene match: 8. DNA of the CDR3: TGTGCCAGCAGCCCCTTACTAGCGGGAGTAGACGAGCAGTACTTC. Protein sequence: CASSPLLAGVDEQYF.

In its sample, this clonotype was seen a few times. The chain uses TRBV15 and TRBJ2-5; D remains unclear. The V gene lost 5 bases and the J gene lost 2 bases, with 12 bases spanning the gap. Germline V gene lookup returns CDR1 LNHNV and CDR2 YYDKDF (reference sequence). This CDR3 contains 14 residues. The CDR3 region is CATSSRPLQETQYF. CDR3 DNA: TGTGCCACCAGCTCTCGACCCTTACAAGAGACCCAGTACTTC.

This clonotype has only a few counts. For the CDR3, the DNA is TGTGCCAGCACCTTACAGGCTGGAGTCAACAATGAGCAGTTCTTC. Translating it yields CASTLQAGVNNEQFF. The chain uses TRBV12-3 or TRBV12-4 and TRBJ2-1, with D possibly being TRBD1 (5 bases). The CDR3 has 15 residues. Trimming removed 7 bases at V and 5 bases at J, with 18 bases between.

The table lists this clonotype with many counts. The rearrangement links TRBV12-3 or TRBV12-4 to TRBJ1-6, with D hard to call. CDR3 length: 12 amino acids. Deletions cut 5 bases from V and 8 bases from J, with 7 bases between. The CDR3 DNA is TGTGCCAGCAGTACCGAAGATTCACCCCTCCACTTT. This sequence encodes CASSTEDSPLHF.

The genes are TRBV5-4 and TRBJ2-2; 12 bases are a match to TRBD2. Germline CDR1 and CDR2: SGHNT and YYREEE (reference sequence). The V and J ends lost 5 bases and 4 bases, in that order; junction bases with no gene match: 6. The CDR3 is 16 amino acids. CDR3 residues: CASRLTSGSVTGELFF. The DNA of the CDR3 is TGTGCCAGCAGATTGACTAGCGGGAGTGTCACCGGGGAGCTGTTTTTT.

This clonotype was seen a handful of times. The genes are TRBV20-1 and TRBJ2-7; no firm D call. Trimming stripped 5 bases from V and 3 bases from J, with 11 bases between. Germline V gene lookup returns CDR1 DFQATT and CDR2 SNEGSKA (reference sequence). The CDR3 consists of 12 residues. The CDR3 DNA reads TGCAGTGCTTCAACGTTTCTCTACGAGCAGTACTTC. Amino acids: CSASTFLYEQYF.

The sample holds many counts of this clonotype. The chain couples TRBV29-1 to TRBJ1-5, with 8 bases that match TRBD1. The V and J ends lost 5 bases and 2 bases, in that order; junction bases with no gene match: 2. CDR3 length: 13 residues. Germline CDR1 reads SQVTM; CDR2 reads ANQGSEA. CDR3 sequence (DNA): TGCAGCGTTAAGACAGGGGGCAATCAGCCCCAGCATTTT. This sequence encodes CSVKTGGNQPQHF.

This sequence joins TRBV7-9 and TRBJ2-2; TRBD1 is a possible D gene (5 bases). V dropped 3 bases and J dropped 1 base, with 9 bases sitting between them. This CDR3 spans 15 amino acids. The V gene's germline CDR1 is SEHNR and CDR2 FQNEAQ (reference sequence). The CDR3 here is CASSFEDKNTGELFF. CDR3 coding DNA: TGTGCCAGCAGCTTCGAGGACAAGAACACCGGGGAGCTGTTTTTT.

V and J are TRBV7-8 and TRBJ2-7; 8 bases align to TRBD1. This CDR3 contains 14 residues. The germline V gene encodes CDR1 SGHVS and CDR2 FQNEAQ. J was trimmed by 7 bases and V by 5 bases; bases with no gene match: 10. In DNA form, the CDR3 reads TGTGCCAGCAGCCCCCAAGCGGACAGGGCGGAGCAGTACTTC. Its translation is CASSPQADRAEQYF.

This clonotype has a handful of counts. The chain couples TRBV7-2 to TRBJ2-1; a possible D gene is TRBD1 (6 bases). Trimming left V 4 bases short and J 5 bases short, with 21 bases between. The CDR3 spans 17 residues. Per the germline V gene, CDR1 is SGHTA and CDR2 is FQGNSA. CDR3: CASSSAGTQYYNNEQFF. The CDR3 bases are TGTGCCAGCAGCTCCGCCGGGACACAGTATTACAACAATGAGCAGTTCTTC. The full variable domain, with the rest looked up from reference TRBV7-2 and TRBJ2-1, is GAGVSQSPSNKVTEKGKDVELRCDPISGHTALYWYRQSLGQGLEFLIYFQGNSAPDKSGLPSDRFSAERTGGSVSTLTIQRTQQEDSAVYLCASSSAGTQYYNNEQFFGPGTRLTVL.

This chain uses TRBV6-5 with TRBJ2-7, with unresolved D. CDR3 length: 13 amino acids. Trimming took 5 bases from V and 4 from J, leaving 12 bases between them. Per the germline V gene, CDR1 is MNHEY and CDR2 is SVGAGI. CDR3 loop: CASSVTDSYEQYF. The CDR3 nucleotides read TGTGCCAGCAGTGTGACTGATTCTTACGAGCAGTACTTC.

This clonotype was seen at least ten times. The genes are TRBV4-3 and TRBJ1-1, with D unclear. The length of the CDR3 is 14 residues. Germline CDR1 is LGHNA and CDR2 is YSLEER. Trimming removed 1 base from V and 8 bases from J, with 14 bases in between. Here the CDR3 DNA reads TGCGCCAGCAGCCAAGTCCCGGGCGGCACCGAAGCTTTCTTT. Residues: CASSQVPGGTEAFF.

The chain employs TRBV6-7 and TRBJ2-7; weak D call: TRBD2 (5 bases). TRBV6-7 is an ORF; its function is uncertain. This CDR3 is 14 amino acids long. Trimming pared 5 bases from V and 5 bases from J, leaving 16 bases between. DNA for the CDR3: TGTGCCAGCAGTCGTTCCCGGGATCTGGACGAGCAGTACTTC. Translating it yields CASSRSRDLDEQYF.

This clonotype was detected many times. The chain links TRBV4-1 to TRBJ2-7; D gene unclear. With 0 bases removed from V and 0 bases from J, the gap between germline ends came to 3 bases. The CDR3 spans 13 residues. Germline V CDR1 and CDR2: MGHRA, YSYEKL. The CDR3 protein is CASSQEPSYEQYF. CDR3 nucleotide sequence: TGCGCCAGCAGCCAAGAACCCTCCTACGAGCAGTACTTC.

This clonotype was found many times. V usage is TRBV10-1 and J usage is TRBJ2-1, with D tentatively TRBD1 (6 bases). CDR1 WNHNN and CDR2 SYGVQD come from the germline V gene (reference sequence). The CDR3 is 15 residues long. V shed 5 bases and J shed 2 bases, with 13 bases lying between them. The CDR3 DNA follows: TGCGCCAGCAGTCGGACAGTTGAGACCTACAATGAGCAGTTCTTC. It encodes CASSRTVETYNEQFF.

In its sample, this clonotype was seen many times. The chain is built from TRBV4-3 and TRBJ1-6, with TRBD1 matching over 10 bases. The junction had 4 bases not matched to a gene; V was cut back by 0 bases and J by 8 bases. The germline CDR1 and CDR2 sequences are LGHNA and YSLEER. The CDR3 covers 16 residues. CDR3 in amino acids: CASSQEVGTGDSPLHF. CDR3 sequence (DNA): TGCGCCAGCAGCCAAGAGGTCGGGACAGGGGATTCACCCCTCCACTTT.

This chain uses TRBV2 with TRBJ1-4; 8 bases are shared with TRBD1. Germline assignment: CDR1 SNHLY and CDR2 FYNNEI. The CDR3 sequence is 13 residues long. J lost 3 bases, V lost 8 bases, and 2 bases had no gene match. CDR3 residues: CASDRGSNEKLFF. The CDR3 coding sequence is TGTGCCAGCGACAGGGGTTCTAATGAAAAACTGTTTTTT.

The rearrangement uses TRBV7-9 and TRBJ1-4, with D unclear. CDR1 and CDR2 (germline): SEHNR, FQNEAQ (reference sequence). Trimming cost V 6 bases and J 0 bases, with 8 bases left between them. CDR3 length: 14 residues. CDR3 DNA: TGTGCCAGCAGGCGGGATTCAACTAATGAAAAACTGTTTTTT. Its translation is CASRRDSTNEKLFF. The full variable domain, completed using reference TRBV7-9 and TRBJ1-4, is DTGVSQNPRHKITKRGQNVTFRCDPISEHNRLYWYRQTLGQGPEFLTYFQNEAQLEKSRLLSDRFSAERPKGSFSTLEIQRTEQGDSAMYLCASRRDSTNEKLFFGSGTQLSVL.